This T cell receptor beta chain was sequenced in a study of identical twins. Findings of the study overall: Invariant cells of the MAIT and iNKT types might have partly distorted the zero-insertion analyses.

This clonotype was found a few times. Its specificity is unknown. Via MiXCR, TCRdb re-called the 5' RACE reads, giving one row per CDR3 protein. The sample has some 190,000 distinct CDR3 sequences, less than 20% seen once. Germline-derived CDR1 and CDR2 are SGHVS and FNYEAQ. The CDR3 length is 18 residues. V dropped 1 base and J dropped 4; count of bases not matched to a gene: 10. The same sample was also used in a study of T cells expressing NK-cell markers. As that study records: Dominant NKG2C+ clonotypes accounted for about 1.0-8% of CD8+ T cells in several donors. Researchers report these clonotypes also headed the CD3+CD56-NKG2C+ fraction in several donors. It remained uncertain whether the expanded NKG2C+ T cell clones were specific for HCMV antigens.

This receptor was obtained from a woman aged 18-35 years in good health. V gene TRBV7-6 combines with J gene TRBJ2-2; TRBD1 agrees at 9 bases. The material sequenced was CD8+ T cells sorted from blood. The CDR3 DNA is TGTGCCAGCAGCTTAGGACGGGGGGACAGGGTCGCCACCGGGGAGCTGTTTTTT. This encodes CASSLGRGDRVATGELFF.